What follows are 26 T cell receptor beta chains derived from one specimen sequenced in a study of beta chain features in type 1 diabetes. Every bit of the isolated RNA underwent reverse transcription, so sequencing read expressed TCRB transcripts. This table comes from immunoSEQ multiplex PCR, and its TCRdb copy is limited to in-frame clones, with some not included. The sample contains 200,000 to 250,000 clones, roughly 14% of which appear only once. Study-level results: Shortening of TCRB CDR3s, moderate but significant, appeared in all four CD4+ subsets of Type 1 diabetes patients.

The antigens for these receptors are not known. Sequencing was done on a sample of naive CD4+ T cells from blood. The receptors stem from a man under 40 with type 1 diabetes.

The chain recombines TRBV2 with TRBJ1-2; 9 nucleotides agree with TRBD1. J lost 4 bases, V lost 6 bases, and 9 bases had no gene match. Germline values: CDR1 SNHLY, CDR2 FYNNEI. There are 15 residues in the CDR3. CDR3 in amino acids: CASRPLDRGGYGYTF. DNA of the CDR3: TGTGCCAGCAGGCCATTGGACAGGGGTGGCTATGGCTACACCTTC.

The chain links TRBV29-1 to TRBJ2-7; a weak D match, TRBD2 (5 bases). CDR1 SQVTM and CDR2 ANQGSEA come from the germline V gene. This CDR3 comprises 13 residues. V was trimmed by 2 bases and J by 3 bases, leaving 11 bases between them. CDR3 in amino acids: CSVESDGGYEQYF. CDR3 coding DNA: TGCAGCGTTGAAAGTGACGGAGGCTACGAGCAGTACTTC.

This clone occurred a few times. The chain employs TRBV18 and TRBJ2-7, with 11 bases lining up with TRBD2. V was pared by 6 bases and J by 3 bases, with 7 bases of the junction left unmatched. The CDR3 extends over 15 amino acids. Germline CDR1 KGHSH, CDR2 LQKENI. The chain's CDR3 is CASSPGLAELYEQYF. The CDR3, as DNA: TGTGCCAGCTCCCCGGGACTAGCGGAGCTCTACGAGCAGTACTTC.

Only a few counts were recorded for this clone. The rearrangement joins TRBV25-1 to TRBJ2-1; 14 bases align to TRBD2. This CDR3 has 17 amino acids. V gave up 1 base and J gave up 9 bases; unmatched junction bases: 8. CDR1 MGHDK and CDR2 SYGVNS come from the germline V gene. CDR3 in amino acids: CASSEFPGLAGGVEQFF. CDR3 sequence (DNA): TGTGCCAGCAGTGAATTCCCTGGACTAGCGGGAGGAGTTGAGCAGTTCTTC.

This rearrangement joins TRBV7-2 to TRBJ2-4, with TRBD2 matching 7 bases. V was clipped by 3 bases and J by 14 bases; unmatched bases: 10. CDR3 length: 13 amino acids. In germline, CDR1 is SGHTA, CDR2 FQGNSA. CDR3 in amino acids: CASSFAGEGLEYF. DNA for the CDR3: TGTGCCAGCAGCTTCGCGGGGGAAGGTCTGGAGTACTTC.

This clone was seen only a few times. The CDR3 protein is CASSLYSLNTEAFF. In DNA form, the CDR3 reads TGTGCCAGCAGCTTGTATTCTTTGAACACTGAAGCTTTCTTT. This rearrangement joins TRBV7-6 to TRBJ1-1; D is ambiguous. This CDR3 has 14 amino acids. Germline loops: CDR1 SGHVS, CDR2 FNYEAQ. Trimming took off 3 bases at V and 0 bases at J, with 8 bases between the two ends.

V usage is TRBV18 and J usage is TRBJ1-1; tentative D call: TRBD1 (6 bases). V was clipped by 6 bases and J by 10 bases, with 18 bases between them. Germline CDR1 is KGHSH and CDR2 is LQKENI. The CDR3 is 13 amino acids. The CDR3 region is CASSPGAGRVAFF. In DNA form, the CDR3 reads TGTGCCAGCTCCCCAGGGGCAGGGCGCGTAGCTTTCTTT.

V gene TRBV19 combines with J gene TRBJ1-2, with a possible D match to TRBD1 (6 bases). The CDR3 runs to 13 residues. Trimming left V 7 bases short and J 0 bases short, with 9 bases between. Germline V CDR1 and CDR2: LNHDA, SQIVND (reference sequence). For the CDR3, the DNA is TGTGCCAGTAACAGGGATACTAACTATGGCTACACCTTC. It codes for CASNRDTNYGYTF.

This clone was seen only a few times. The chain carries TRBV7-2 and TRBJ2-2; tentative D call: TRBD1 (5 bases). This CDR3 has 14 amino acids. The V gene's germline CDR1 is SGHTA and CDR2 FQGNSA. Trimming left V 5 bases short and J 6 bases short, with 13 bases between. The CDR3 loop reads CASSPDSGSGELFF. Here the CDR3 DNA reads TGTGCCAGCAGCCCCGACAGTGGATCCGGGGAGCTGTTTTTT.

This clone was observed a handful of times. Within the sample, other DNA sequences also encode this same CDR3. J is TRBJ1-1 and V is TRBV5-1; D might be TRBD1 (6 bases). The germline CDR1 and CDR2 sequences are SGHRS and YFSETQ. CDR3 length: 13 amino acids. The germline V and J ends were trimmed by 1 base and 3 bases, with 7 bases remaining between them. DNA of the CDR3: TGCGCCAGCAGCTTGAAGGGGGACACTGAAGCTTTCTTT. Protein sequence: CASSLKGDTEAFF.

The chain links TRBV7-2 to TRBJ1-5, with unresolved D. From germline, CDR1 is SGHTA and CDR2 FQGNSA. This CDR3 comprises 14 residues. The ends were cut back, 5 bases at V and 2 bases at J, with 10 bases in the middle. CDR3 nucleotides: TGTGCCAGCAGCCAATCCGGAGGCAATCAGCCCCAGCATTTT. Its translation: CASSQSGGNQPQHF.

The V gene is TRBV2, the J gene TRBJ1-1; TRBD1 might be the D (6 bases). The CDR3 extends over 12 amino acids. Germline V gene data show CDR1 as SNHLY and CDR2 as FYNNEI. The V end was cut by 6 bases, the J end by 10 bases, with 15 bases between. The CDR3 sequence is CASSARQAGAFF. DNA of the CDR3: TGTGCCAGCAGCGCAAGACAGGCGGGAGCTTTCTTT.

The chain uses TRBV7-8 and TRBJ1-1; D is uncertain. The CDR3 length is 13 residues. With 5 bases removed from V and 1 base from J, the gap between germline ends came to 8 bases. The germline V gene encodes CDR1 SGHVS and CDR2 FQNEAQ. CDR3 nucleotides: TGTGCCAGCAGCCCGACAAAGAACACTGAAGCTTTCTTT. Protein sequence: CASSPTKNTEAFF. Combining the CDR3 with reference TRBV7-8 and TRBJ1-1 gives the whole variable domain GAGVSQSPRYKVAKRGQDVALRCDPISGHVSLFWYQQALGQGPEFLTYFQNEAQLDKSGLPSDRFFAERPEGSVSTLKIQRTQQEDSAVYLCASSPTKNTEAFFGQGTRLTVV.

The chain uses TRBV30 and TRBJ2-2, with D perhaps matching TRBD1 (5 bases). Germline V gene data show CDR1 as GTSNPN and CDR2 as SVGIG (reference sequence). This CDR3 is 13 amino acids long. The V gene lost 3 bases and the J gene lost 5 bases, with 10 bases spanning the gap. In DNA, the CDR3 is TGTGCCTGGAGATTGCAGGGAACCGGGGAGCTGTTTTTT. Protein sequence: CAWRLQGTGELFF. The full variable domain, rest sourced from reference TRBV30 and TRBJ2-2, is SQTIHQWPATLVQPVGSPLSLECTVEGTSNPNLYWYRQAAGRGLQLLFYSVGIGQISSEVPQNLSASRPQDRQFILSSKKLLLSDSGFYLCAWRLQGTGELFFGEGSRLTVL.

A word on this clone: Other DNA sequences in the same sample also yield this CDR3. V and J are TRBV5-1 and TRBJ1-1; a weak D match, TRBD1 (5 bases). There are 14 residues in the CDR3. Trimming took off 0 bases at V and 1 base at J, with 7 bases between the two ends. Looked up from germline, CDR1 is SGHRS and CDR2 is YFSETQ. The CDR3 is CASSLVTGNTEAFF. CDR3 in DNA: TGCGCCAGCAGCTTGGTCACAGGGAACACTGAAGCTTTCTTT.

This clone was recorded a few times. The chain employs TRBV28 and TRBJ1-5; TRBD1 is a possible D gene (5 bases). The germline V gene has CDR1 MDHEN and CDR2 SYDVKM. The V end lost 6 bases, the J end lost 0 bases, and 15 bases lay between the germline ends. The CDR3 is 16 residues long. CDR3 nucleotide sequence: TGTGCCAGCAGCGGACGGGACTATTATAGCAATCAGCCCCAGCATTTT. This sequence encodes CASSGRDYYSNQPQHF.

This clone showed up just a few times. This CDR3 is CASSRTPGLTNEQFF. DNA of the CDR3: TGTGCCAGCAGTCGCACCCCGGGACTGACAAATGAGCAGTTCTTC. The chain links TRBV6-6 to TRBJ2-1; D might be TRBD2 (6 bases). From germline, CDR1 is MNHNY and CDR2 SVGAGI (reference sequence). V was trimmed by 5 bases and J by 7 bases, leaving 18 bases between them. CDR3 length equals 15 residues.

DNA for the CDR3: TGCAGCGTTGGACAGAACACTGAAGCTTTCTTT. This translates into CSVGQNTEAFF. V gene TRBV29-1 combines with J gene TRBJ1-1; the D is unclear. The CDR3 totals 11 residues. The germline V gene encodes CDR1 SQVTM and CDR2 ANQGSEA. Trimming stripped 4 bases from V and 1 base from J, with 4 bases between.

The chain combines TRBV5-1 with TRBJ2-5; 9 bases fit TRBD2. The trim removed 5 bases at V and 2 bases at J, leaving 7 bases unmatched. There are 15 residues in the CDR3. Germline V gene sequence: CDR1 SGHRS, CDR2 YFSETQ. CDR3 residues: CASSRASGIQETQYF. The CDR3 DNA sequence: TGCGCCAGCAGTAGGGCTAGCGGGATTCAAGAGACCCAGTACTTC.

This rearrangement joins TRBV18 to TRBJ2-1, with 8 bases fitting TRBD2. CDR3 length equals 17 residues. With 3 bases clipped from V and 0 bases from J, the junction kept 7 bases outside the gene matches. Germline loops: CDR1 KGHSH, CDR2 LQKENI. CDR3 region: CASSPLSGGLSYNEQFF. The CDR3 DNA reads TGTGCCAGCTCACCGCTCAGCGGGGGCCTCTCCTACAATGAGCAGTTCTTC.

The chain uses TRBV7-9 and TRBJ1-1, with 7 bases that match TRBD1. This CDR3 is 14 amino acids long. Germline CDR1 and CDR2: SEHNR and FQNEAQ (reference sequence). The V and J ends lost 2 bases and 3 bases, in that order; junction bases with no gene match: 3. CDR3: CASSLSDRDTEAFF. The CDR3 region has the DNA TGTGCCAGCAGCTTATCCGACAGGGACACTGAAGCTTTCTTT.

The chain employs TRBV15 and TRBJ1-5, with 9 bases aligning to TRBD1. This CDR3 is built from 17 residues. Germline V gives CDR1 LNHNV, CDR2 YYDKDF (reference sequence). V gave up 3 bases and J gave up 3 bases; unmatched junction bases: 9. In DNA, the CDR3 is TGTGCCACCAGCAGTGGGGACAGGGAGAGTTACAATCAGCCCCAGCATTTT. This encodes CATSSGDRESYNQPQHF.

A few counts support this clone. The chain uses TRBV7-9 and TRBJ1-4; no reliable D call. The V end lost 4 bases, the J end lost 8 bases, and 11 bases lay between the germline ends. Germline assignment: CDR1 SEHNR and CDR2 FQNEAQ (reference sequence). The CDR3 consists of 13 residues. The CDR3 sequence: CASSSSGEEKLFF. The CDR3 coding sequence is TGTGCCAGCAGCTCCTCCGGTGAGGAAAAACTGTTTTTT.

The chain carries TRBV6-6 and TRBJ2-7; maybe TRBD1 (6 bases). CDR3 length: 15 amino acids. The germline gives CDR1 MNHNY, CDR2 SVGAGI (reference sequence). V lost 6 bases to trimming and J lost 4 bases, with 19 bases between them. The chain's CDR3 is CASSPNRDTRYEQYF. CDR3 bases: TGTGCCAGCAGCCCTAACCGGGACACCCGTTACGAGCAGTACTTC.

This clone turned up a few times. The rearrangement links TRBV5-1 to TRBJ1-1, with D maybe TRBD1 (6 bases). In germline, CDR1 is SGHRS, CDR2 YFSETQ. Trimming stripped 1 base from V and 0 bases from J, with 13 bases between. The CDR3 runs 16 residues. CDR3 DNA: TGCGCCAGCAGCTTGCTGGGTGGGACATTGAACACTGAAGCTTTCTTT. Its translation: CASSLLGGTLNTEAFF.

The chain joins TRBV10-3 to TRBJ2-3, with D possibly TRBD1 on 5 matching bases. Trimming left V 4 bases short and J 2 bases short, with 10 bases between. Germline-derived CDR1 and CDR2 are ENHRY and SYGVKD. The CDR3 consists of 14 residues. CDR3 in DNA: TGTGCCATCAGTGCTAGGGGATCCACAGATACGCAGTATTTT. It specifies CAISARGSTDTQYF.